The 3 T cell receptor beta chains below come from one sample, sequenced in a study of shared clonotypes between healthy human individuals (dated by TCRdb to the early 2020s). Preparation of the library involved the immunoSEQ multiplex PCR assay. Sourced from immuneACCESS, this table was stored by TCRdb with only in-frame sequences that have V and J called. A share of the clones is absent; for the studies checked, an unresolved V gene accounts for under half, and the remainder has no known explanation. The sample has approximately 710,000 clones on record, about 90% of them singletons. Of the sample, about 33% is held by the ten largest clones. Sequencing used memory CD8+ T cells from PBMCs. This specimen's cell subset or site label, per the study, means: CD45RO+ cells pooled with CCR7-negative TemRA cells. The receptors were sampled from a man between 18 and 29 years old in good health. Some clones in this sample may be carry-over from other donors' samples.

The rearrangement uses TRBV19 and TRBJ1-1; TRBD1 matches 10 bases. The CDR3 runs to 13 residues. Per the germline V gene, CDR1 is LNHDA and CDR2 is SQIVND (reference sequence). Trimming at V came to 9 bases and at J to 5 bases, leaving 6 bases not matched to a gene. The CDR3 loop is CASRQGANTEAFF. Here the CDR3 DNA reads TGTGCCAGCCGACAGGGGGCAAATACTGAAGCTTTCTTT.

The rearrangement joins TRBV7-8 to TRBJ1-5; D gene ambiguous. Germline V gene data show CDR1 as SGHVS and CDR2 as FQNEAQ. The germline V and J ends were trimmed by 5 bases and 1 base, with 6 bases remaining between them. The CDR3 sequence is 13 residues long. CDR3 nucleotide sequence: TGTGCCAGCAGCAAGAACAGCAATCAGCCCCAGCATTTT. This translates into CASSKNSNQPQHF.

The chain recombines TRBV28 with TRBJ2-2, with TRBD2 matching 7 bases. The CDR3 runs 16 residues. Looked up from germline, CDR1 is MDHEN and CDR2 is SYDVKM. Trimming cost V 3 bases and J 4 bases; bases outside gene matches: 8. This CDR3 reads CASSFPREESTGELFF. The CDR3 nucleotides read TGTGCCAGCAGTTTTCCCCGGGAGGAGAGCACCGGGGAGCTGTTTTTT.